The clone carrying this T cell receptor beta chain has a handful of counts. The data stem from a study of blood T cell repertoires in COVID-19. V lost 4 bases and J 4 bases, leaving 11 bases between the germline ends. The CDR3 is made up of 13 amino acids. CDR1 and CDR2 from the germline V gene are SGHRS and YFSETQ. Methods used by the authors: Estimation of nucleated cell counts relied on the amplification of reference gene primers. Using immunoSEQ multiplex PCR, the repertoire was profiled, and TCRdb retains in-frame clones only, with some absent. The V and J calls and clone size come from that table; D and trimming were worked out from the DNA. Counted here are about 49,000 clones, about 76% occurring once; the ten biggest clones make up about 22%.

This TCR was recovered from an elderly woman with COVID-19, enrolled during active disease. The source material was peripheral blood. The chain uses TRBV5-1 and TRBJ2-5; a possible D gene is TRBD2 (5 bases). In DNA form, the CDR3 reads TGCGCCAGCAGCCGTAGCGAGCTAGAGACCCAGTACTTC. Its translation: CASSRSELETQYF.